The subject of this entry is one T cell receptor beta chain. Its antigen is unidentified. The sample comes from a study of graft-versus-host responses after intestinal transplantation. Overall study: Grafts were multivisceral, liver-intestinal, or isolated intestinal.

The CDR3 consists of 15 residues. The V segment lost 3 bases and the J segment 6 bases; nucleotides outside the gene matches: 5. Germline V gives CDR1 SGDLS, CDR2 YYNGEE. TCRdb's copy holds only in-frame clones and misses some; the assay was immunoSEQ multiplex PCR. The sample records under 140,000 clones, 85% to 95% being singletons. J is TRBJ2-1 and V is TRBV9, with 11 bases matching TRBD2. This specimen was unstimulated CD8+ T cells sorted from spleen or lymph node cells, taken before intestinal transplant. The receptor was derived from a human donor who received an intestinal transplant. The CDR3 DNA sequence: TGTGCCAGCAGCGCCCTTCTAGCGGGAGGCAATGAGCAGTTCTTC. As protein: CASSALLAGGNEQFF.